Below, 23 T cell receptor beta chains from the same sample are listed, as sequenced in a study of T cells expressing NK-cell markers. TCRdb reanalyzed the 5' RACE reads and collapses them to one entry per CDR3 protein, without DNA. The listing records 400,000 to 450,000 distinct CDR3 sequences. Sequencing was performed on blood T cells: a sorted CD56 or NKG2C T cell subset, CD4+ or CD8+ T cells, or bulk PBMC T cells (not recorded which). Source of these receptors: a woman between 18 and 70 years old in good health.

The chain links TRBV12-3 or TRBV12-4 to TRBJ2-7; TCRdb proposes TRBD1, but this gene call is untestable without DNA. The CDR3 covers 14 residues. The CDR3 loop is CASSYGDRGNEQYF.

This sequence joins TRBV10-1 and TRBJ2-2. Germline assignment: CDR1 WNHNN and CDR2 SYGVQD (reference sequence). The CDR3 consists of 13 residues. CDR3 residues: CASKVGNTGELFF.

The rearrangement links TRBV27 to TRBJ1-1; TCRdb reports TRBD1, a call that lacks DNA to check it against. The CDR3 is 16 amino acids. The germline CDR1 and CDR2 sequences are MNHEY and SMNVEV (reference sequence). The CDR3 sequence: CASSSGTLNLNTEAFF.

The rearrangement uses TRBV7-2 and TRBJ2-2. Germline-derived CDR1 and CDR2 are SGHTA and FQGNSA. The CDR3 sequence is 15 residues long. The CDR3 region is CASSPIKFRAGELFF. Full variable domain (remainder filled in from reference TRBV7-2 and TRBJ2-2): GAGVSQSPSNKVTEKGKDVELRCDPISGHTALYWYRQSLGQGLEFLIYFQGNSAPDKSGLPSDRFSAERTGGSVSTLTIQRTQQEDSAVYLCASSPIKFRAGELFFGEGSRLTVL.

The chain combines TRBV7-2 with TRBJ1-2; lacking DNA, the TRBD1 call made by TCRdb goes unchecked. Germline CDR1 reads SGHTA; CDR2 reads FQGNSA. This CDR3 is 12 amino acids long. The CDR3 sequence: CASRRDNQDYTF.

The chain has TRBV11-3 and TRBJ2-2. Germline CDR1 is SGHNT and CDR2 is YENEEA. The CDR3 has 13 amino acids. This chain's CDR3 is CASSNRNTGELFF.

The chain couples TRBV5-5 to TRBJ2-3; TCRdb selects TRBD1, and the lack of DNA leaves this call unchecked. The CDR3 loop spans 16 amino acids. Per germline, CDR1 SGHKS and CDR2 YYEKEE (reference sequence). The CDR3 sequence is CASSLDLAGGGDTQYF. Based on the CDR3 plus reference TRBV5-5 and TRBJ2-3, the full variable domain is DAGVTQSPTHLIKTRGQQVTLRCSPISGHKSVSWYQQVLGQGPQFIFQYYEKEERGRGNFPDRFSARQFPNYSSELNVNALLLGDSALYLCASSLDLAGGGDTQYFGPGTRLTVL.

The chain recombines TRBV7-2 with TRBJ2-2; TCRdb picks TRBD1, but there is no DNA to check that call. Germline V CDR1 and CDR2: SGHTA, FQGNSA. The CDR3 has 13 amino acids. CDR3 loop: CASSYAPPGELFF.

V is TRBV15 and J is TRBJ2-4; TCRdb's assignment of TRBD2 cannot be checked, as there is no DNA. The germline CDR1 and CDR2 sequences are LNHNV and YYDKDF (reference sequence). The CDR3 sequence is 17 residues long. CDR3 sequence reads: CATTPEWASGAKNIQYF.

V and J are TRBV28 and TRBJ2-2; TCRdb reports TRBD2, a call that lacks DNA to check it against. The V gene's germline CDR1 is MDHEN and CDR2 SYDVKM. This CDR3 is 15 amino acids long. The CDR3 here is CASTLSGSGTGELFF.

The chain couples TRBV20-1 to TRBJ2-3; TCRdb calls TRBD2, which cannot be checked without DNA. The CDR3 loop spans 14 amino acids. Per the germline V gene, CDR1 is DFQATT and CDR2 is SNEGSKA (reference sequence). The CDR3 loop is CSARGGRFRDTQYF.

The chain recombines TRBV28 with TRBJ2-2; TCRdb names TRBD2, which stays unverified in the absence of DNA. CDR1 is MDHEN and CDR2 is SYDVKM in the germline V gene. The CDR3 totals 14 residues. CDR3 sequence: CASSFKAGTGELFF.

The chain's CDR3 is CASSPGQGWRTEAFF. The chain has TRBV18 and TRBJ1-1; without DNA, the TCRdb call of TRBD1 cannot be checked. Germline CDR1 and CDR2: KGHSH and LQKENI. The CDR3 extends over 15 amino acids.

V usage is TRBV7-9 and J usage is TRBJ2-4. The CDR3 length is 13 residues. The germline V gene has CDR1 SEHNR and CDR2 FQNEAQ (reference sequence). The CDR3 here is CASEGVAKNIQYF.

CDR3 sequence: CASNPGQRLNTEAFF. The V call is TRBV5-1, the J call TRBJ1-1; TCRdb calls TRBD1, which cannot be checked without DNA. Germline V gene data show CDR1 as SGHRS and CDR2 as YFSETQ. CDR3 size: 15 residues.

This rearrangement joins TRBV12-3 or TRBV12-4 to TRBJ1-5. This CDR3 comprises 14 residues. The CDR3 loop is CASSPNREGQPQHF.

The CDR3 loop reads CASSRPGHGPNEQFF. The V and J genes are TRBV6-2 or TRBV6-3 and TRBJ2-1; TCRdb outputs TRBD1, but without DNA this stays unchecked. This CDR3 has 15 residues. CDR1 is MNHEY, CDR2 SVGEGT, per germline.

V usage is TRBV5-4 and J usage is TRBJ1-1. Germline V lookup: CDR1 SGHNT, CDR2 YYREEE (reference sequence). The CDR3 spans 14 residues. CDR3 amino acids: CASSPDQMNTEAFF.

V gene TRBV11-2 combines with J gene TRBJ2-5; TCRdb's assignment of TRBD1 cannot be checked, as there is no DNA. CDR1 is SGHAT, CDR2 FQNNGV, per germline. This CDR3 has 12 amino acids. CDR3 region: CASKTGSETQYF.

V is TRBV12-3 or TRBV12-4 and J is TRBJ1-1. CDR3 length: 14 amino acids. The CDR3 is CASCRGGKGTEAFF.

This rearrangement joins TRBV19 to TRBJ2-1; TCRdb's D call of TRBD1 is untestable without DNA. There are 15 residues in the CDR3. The germline V gene has CDR1 LNHDA and CDR2 SQIVND (reference sequence). The CDR3 here is CASSIGQGALNEQFF.

J is TRBJ2-3 and V is TRBV29-1; with no DNA, the TCRdb D assignment of TRBD2 cannot be verified. From germline, CDR1 is SQVTM and CDR2 ANQGSEA. The length of the CDR3 is 16 residues. The CDR3 reads CSVEEGLAGIPDTQYF.

The rearrangement uses TRBV20-1 and TRBJ2-1; no DNA is available, so the TRBD2 call from TCRdb remains unchecked. Germline V gene sequence: CDR1 DFQATT, CDR2 SNEGSKA (reference sequence). The CDR3 consists of 14 residues. The CDR3 sequence: CSASTSGRPRGQFF.